This T cell receptor beta chain was identified during a study of early T cells in non-severe SARS-CoV-2 infection (dated by TCRdb to 2020 to 2022). Context from the whole study: Because TCR sequencing relied on bulk RNA taken from unsorted whole blood, pairing of alpha and beta chains was not possible.

As encoded in the germline V gene, CDR1 is SGHRS while CDR2 is YFSETQ. Including the terminal cysteine and phenylalanine, the CDR3 comprises 13 residues. Solely the CDR3 DNA is kept, with 39 bases framed from the first base. At the junction V is shortened by 3 bases and J by 2 bases, with 6 bases in between. A word on this clonotype: The antigen it recognizes is unknown. No base qualities exist here, and no much larger clone lies one base off it.

The paper's findings and limits, for the study overall: VDJdb matching was skewed toward anti-spike CD8 responses, so virus-specific expansions were likely underestimated and private and CD4 specificities were missed.

The library was generated by 5' RACE. Instrument used: NextSeq 500. To correct for sequencing error and PCR bias, the TCR library protocol tagged individual cDNA molecules with unique molecular identifiers. Both TCR alpha and beta chains were sequenced, and tight co-correlation was observed between alpha and beta sequence abundances in each sample. The original methods were these. Decombinator V4 was used to annotate the V gene, J gene and CDR3 of the TCR sequences. TCRs were defined as expanded if a significant change between any two time points was detected under a Poisson model with p below 0.0001. TCR abundances were normalised to the total number of TCRs sequenced per sample and were expressed as counts per million. MAIT TCRs were defined by TRAV1-2 paired with TRAJ12, TRAJ20 or TRAJ33, and iNKT TCRs by TRAV10 paired with TRAJ18. VDJdb, accessed 1 November 2021, was searched for CMV, EBV and SARS-CoV-2 annotated TCRs, with TCRs annotated for multiple antigens excluded. Clones were called with MiXCR by TCRdb after fastp trimmed the public reads at Q25, and only in-frame beta chains were retained. Each CDR3 protein appears once, grouped with its most common genes and DNA. The V and J calls here are based on TCRdb, not the publication. This sample comprises 65,000 to 90,000 distinct CDR3 sequences, about 12% of them detected only once. Under 8% of the sample is held by the ten biggest clonotypes.

The study was a case-control design nested within a healthcare worker cohort in London, UK, with weekly nasopharyngeal swab PCR tests and blood sampling. Healthcare workers were recruited between 23 and 31 March 2020, during the week of the UK lockdown, and were followed weekly for up to about 15 weeks. The clonotype comes from an adult who was a healthcare worker with PCR-confirmed SARS-CoV-2 infection or an uninfected control (not recorded which). What was sequenced was whole blood. The rearrangement combines TRBV5-1 with TRBJ2-1, with the D gene too uncertain to name. The nucleotide sequence is given as TGCGCCAGCAGCTCAGTTGCCTACAATGAGCAGTTCTTC. It is translated as CASSSVAYNEQFF.